The next 22 T cell receptor beta chains were all read from a single sample in a study of blood T cell repertoires in COVID-19. This table comes from immunoSEQ multiplex PCR, and its TCRdb copy is limited to in-frame clones, with some not included. Of around 330,000 clones in the sample, roughly 89% were seen once. What was sequenced was PBMCs or T cells enriched from blood (not recorded which). The receptors shown here come from a man in his 60s who had recovered from COVID-19.

The V and J genes are TRBV4-1 and TRBJ1-1, with 7 positions matching TRBD1. Germline CDR1 and CDR2: MGHRA and YSYEKL. The CDR3 has 16 residues. V shed 0 bases, J shed 5 bases, and the junction held 9 bases outside the gene matches. CDR3 amino acids: CASSQEAAGGFTEAFF. The DNA for the CDR3 is TGCGCCAGCAGCCAAGAAGCGGCAGGGGGTTTTACTGAAGCTTTCTTT.

V gene TRBV19 combines with J gene TRBJ2-3; TRBD2 is a possible D gene (5 bases). CDR1 is LNHDA and CDR2 is SQIVND in the germline V gene (reference sequence). Trimming left V 6 bases short and J 6 bases short, with 19 bases between. The CDR3 runs 15 residues. CDR3 in amino acids: CASSPGVLQMDTQYF. The CDR3 DNA follows: TGTGCCAGTAGCCCCGGGGTACTGCAGATGGATACGCAGTATTTT. Full variable domain (missing parts from reference TRBV19 and TRBJ2-3): DGGITQSPKYLFRKEGQNVTLSCEQNLNHDAMYWYRQDPGQGLRLIYYSQIVNDFQKGDIAEGYSVSREKKESFPLTVTSAQKNPTAFYLCASSPGVLQMDTQYFGPGTRLTVL.

V is TRBV7-2 and J is TRBJ2-1; TRBD1 aligns across 8 bases. The ends lost 3 bases at V and 5 bases at J; junction bases unmatched: 12. This CDR3 is 17 amino acids long. CDR1 is SGHTA and CDR2 is FQGNSA in the germline V gene. For the CDR3, the DNA is TGTGCCAGCAGCTTTCCCCGAACAGGGGGTTTGGACAATGAGCAGTTCTTC. Protein product: CASSFPRTGGLDNEQFF.

The chain has TRBV9 and TRBJ1-5; 11 positions match TRBD1. The germline gives CDR1 SGDLS, CDR2 YYNGEE. The CDR3 runs to 14 residues. V gave up 3 bases and J gave up 7 bases; unmatched junction bases: 3. The CDR3 coding sequence is TGTGCCAGCAGCGCCGGGACAGGGGGGCAGCCCCAGCATTTT. This translates into CASSAGTGGQPQHF.

This clone was observed a few times. The chain joins TRBV28 to TRBJ2-7; D possibly corresponds to TRBD2 (6 bases). With 3 bases removed from V and 2 bases from J, the gap between germline ends came to 11 bases. Germline loops: CDR1 MDHEN, CDR2 SYDVKM. The CDR3 runs to 14 residues. The CDR3 loop is CASSLVGGTYEQYF. DNA of the CDR3: TGTGCCAGCAGTTTGGTGGGCGGGACCTACGAGCAGTACTTC.

Regarding this clone: Other nucleotide sequences from this sample produce the same CDR3. V and J are TRBV5-1 and TRBJ1-5, with D perhaps TRBD1 (6 bases). V was shortened by 4 bases and J by 4 bases, with 9 bases between the two germline ends. This CDR3 spans 13 amino acids. CDR1 SGHRS and CDR2 YFSETQ come from the germline V gene. The CDR3 sequence is CASSLGQNQPQHF. The DNA for the CDR3 is TGCGCCAGCAGCCTCGGACAGAATCAGCCCCAGCATTTT.

The chain uses TRBV24-1 and TRBJ2-7, with 8 bases that match TRBD2. J lost 2 bases, V lost 2 bases, and 4 bases had no gene match. This CDR3 has 15 residues. Germline loops: CDR1 KGHDR, CDR2 SFDVKD. Written as DNA, the CDR3 is TGTGCCACCAGTGATTCCGGGGGGGCCACCTACGAGCAGTACTTC. It translates to CATSDSGGATYEQYF.

The chain recombines TRBV28 with TRBJ1-2, with 8 bases that match TRBD1. The CDR3 has 14 residues. CDR1 is MDHEN and CDR2 is SYDVKM in the germline V gene. V was clipped by 6 bases and J by 4 bases; unmatched bases: 7. CDR3 nucleotide sequence: TGTGCCAGCAGACAGACAGGGGAGGGCTATGGCTACACCTTC. Protein product: CASRQTGEGYGYTF.

CDR3 sequence reads: CASIPWSSGNTIYF. In nucleotides, the CDR3 is TGTGCCAGCATTCCTTGGAGCTCTGGAAACACCATATATTTT. V is TRBV28 and J is TRBJ1-3; D not certain. V lost 7 bases to trimming and J lost 0 bases, with 10 bases between them. Germline V CDR1 and CDR2: MDHEN, SYDVKM. The CDR3 length is 14 residues.

The count of this clone is one. Additional DNA sequences in this sample encode the identical CDR3. V gene TRBV7-2 combines with J gene TRBJ1-2, with D perhaps matching TRBD1 (6 bases). The germline gives CDR1 SGHTA, CDR2 FQGNSA. Trimming removed 5 bases from V and 4 bases from J, with 8 bases in between. The CDR3 extends over 12 amino acids. In DNA, the CDR3 is TGTGCCAGCAGCCAGACAGGCTATGGCTACACCTTC. It encodes CASSQTGYGYTF.

The J gene is TRBJ2-3, the V gene TRBV27; 13 bases map to TRBD2. The CDR3 covers 17 residues. Germline V gene data show CDR1 as MNHEY and CDR2 as SMNVEV (reference sequence). V shed 3 bases, J shed 5 bases, and the junction held 8 bases outside the gene matches. The CDR3 region is CASSFRTSGRERDTQYF. The CDR3 DNA is TGTGCCAGCAGTTTCCGAACTAGCGGGAGGGAGAGAGATACGCAGTATTTT.

The J gene is TRBJ1-4, the V gene TRBV2, with D possibly being TRBD1 (6 bases). CDR3 length: 13 amino acids. Germline-derived CDR1 and CDR2 are SNHLY and FYNNEI. The DNA of the CDR3 is TGTGCGTGCAGGGGTCAGACTAATGAAAAACTGTTTTTT. Amino acid sequence: CACRGQTNEKLFF.

The gene calls are TRBV5-4 and TRBJ1-4; 9 nucleotides line up with TRBD1. Trimming removed 4 bases from V and 7 bases from J; junction bases left unmatched: 8. CDR1 and CDR2 from the germline V gene are SGHNT and YYREEE (reference sequence). The CDR3 is made up of 15 amino acids. The CDR3: CASSGSGTGTEKLFF. CDR3 coding DNA: TGTGCCAGCAGCGGCTCCGGGACAGGGACTGAAAAACTGTTTTTT.

The genes are TRBV19 and TRBJ1-2; no clear D gene. This CDR3 region has 15 residues. Trimming pared 3 bases from V and 3 bases from J, leaving 14 bases between. Germline CDR1 LNHDA, CDR2 SQIVND (reference sequence). CDR3 amino acids: CASSMRVGEYYGYTF. The CDR3 DNA is TGTGCCAGTAGTATGAGGGTCGGGGAGTACTATGGCTACACCTTC.

The gene calls are TRBV2 and TRBJ1-1, with 11 positions matching TRBD1. V shed 8 bases and J 5 bases; nucleotides not matched to a gene: 4. Germline CDR1 reads SNHLY; CDR2 reads FYNNEI. The CDR3 runs 13 residues. CDR3 sequence (DNA): TGTGCCAGCCGGGGACAGGGGGAGACTGAAGCTTTCTTT. Encoded protein: CASRGQGETEAFF. The full variable domain, rest sourced from reference TRBV2 and TRBJ1-1, is EPEVTQTPSHQVTQMGQEVILRCVPISNHLYFYWYRQILGQKVEFLVSFYNNEISEKSEIFDDQFSVERPDGSNFTLKIRSTKLEDSAMYFCASRGQGETEAFFGQGTRLTVV.

The chain couples TRBV19 to TRBJ1-2; 7 positions match TRBD1. The germline gives CDR1 LNHDA, CDR2 SQIVND (reference sequence). This CDR3 comprises 15 residues. Germline trimming cut 9 bases from V and 8 bases from J; bases unmatched to any gene: 18. CDR3 nucleotides: TGTGCCAGCATGACGGTTGACAGGGCCTATGGAGGCTACACCTTC. It codes for CASMTVDRAYGGYTF.

The J gene is TRBJ1-2, the V gene TRBV25-1; 8 nucleotides line up with TRBD1. This CDR3 has 14 amino acids. Germline V gene sequence: CDR1 MGHDK, CDR2 SYGVNS. Trimming removed 6 bases from V and 7 bases from J; junction bases left unmatched: 10. The CDR3 loop reads CASRETGEGGGYTF. Here the CDR3 DNA reads TGTGCCAGCAGGGAGACAGGGGAAGGTGGTGGCTACACCTTC.

Only one count was recorded for this clone. The chain joins TRBV3-1 (or the pseudogene TRBV3-2) to TRBJ2-2, with 8 positions matching TRBD1. With V trimmed by 2 bases and J by 4 bases, 3 bases remained unmatched. The CDR3 consists of 15 residues. Germline V CDR1 and CDR2: LGHDT, YNNKEL (reference sequence). The CDR3 sequence is CASSQTRGLTGELFF. CDR3 DNA sequence: TGTGCCAGCAGCCAAACCAGGGGGCTCACCGGGGAGCTGTTTTTT.

The chain recombines TRBV11-3 with TRBJ1-6; D gene ambiguous. CDR3 size: 16 residues. The V gene's germline CDR1 is SGHNT and CDR2 YENEEA. V was clipped by 5 bases and J by 5 bases, with 16 bases between them. CDR3 DNA sequence: TGTGCCAGCAGCCGCCCCCTGGCGGCGGATAATTCACCCCTCCACTTT. Amino acids: CASSRPLAADNSPLHF.

The chain employs TRBV4-1 and TRBJ2-5; TRBD2 matches 14 bases. With 2 bases clipped from V and 4 bases from J, the junction kept 6 bases outside the gene matches. The CDR3 consists of 17 residues. Looked up from germline, CDR1 is MGHRA and CDR2 is YSYEKL. CDR3 amino acids: CASSQPGLAGERETQYF. Written as DNA, the CDR3 is TGCGCCAGCAGCCAACCGGGACTAGCGGGAGAGAGAGAGACCCAGTACTTC.

The chain joins TRBV19 to TRBJ2-5; D possibly corresponds to TRBD2 (5 bases). Trimming took off 2 bases at V and 4 bases at J, with 11 bases between the two ends. The V gene's germline CDR1 is LNHDA and CDR2 SQIVND (reference sequence). CDR3 size: 14 residues. The CDR3 DNA follows: TGTGCCAGTAGTATATCGCCTAGCCTAGAGACCCAGTACTTC. It codes for CASSISPSLETQYF.

The chain couples TRBV21-1 to TRBJ1-1; TRBD1, the table's D call, was not compared with the DNA. TRBV21-1 is recorded as a pseudogene. This CDR3 is 18 amino acids long. The CDR3 sequence: CASSKVADRGRGNTEAFF. DNA for the CDR3: TGTGCCAGCAGCAAAGTAGCGGACAGGGGGCGCGGGAACACTGAAGCTTTCTTT.